Listed below are T cell receptor beta chains from one sample, sequenced in a study of OX40 agonist ivuxolimab in advanced cancers. Clones were sequenced by immunoSEQ multiplex PCR, and TCRdb holds only the in-frame ones, with some missing. This table holds about 40,000 clones, 85% to 90% found once. Source: CD4+ or CD8+ T cells sorted from blood, taken in a trial of the OX40 agonist ivuxolimab. Receptors originate from an adult with an advanced solid tumor such as melanoma, head and neck, liver or kidney cancer. Each CDR3 is given with its conserved first and last residue. The D gene is left open where the match is weak. A row's size may be missing; if present it is once, few, many or a size class.

.	TRBJ2-1	TRBV19	TRBD1	TGTGCCAGTAGTACGACAGGGAGCTCCTACAATGAGCAGTTCTTC	CASSTTGSSYNEQFF
.	TRBJ2-7	TRBV10-3	TRBD2	TGTGCCATCAGTGAGGCGGGAGACAATTACGAGCAGTACTTC	CAISEAGDNYEQYF
.	TRBJ2-2	TRBV30	.	TGTGCCTGGGCCCTCGTTGGGGTGTCCGGGGAGCTGTTTTTT	CAWALVGVSGELFF
.	TRBJ2-3	TRBV5-5	.	TGTGCCAGCAGCTTGACAGGCCCTAGCACAGATACGCAGTATTTT	CASSLTGPSTDTQYF
.	TRBJ2-1	TRBV19	.	TGTGCCAGTTCCGGGGGGCCTGGGAATGAGCAGTTCTTC	CASSGGPGNEQFF
.	TRBJ1-5	TRBV28	.	TGTGCCAGCAGTTTTTGGGTAGGGAGAGGTCAGCCCCAGCATTTT	CASSFWVGRGQPQHF
.	TRBJ2-1	TRBV7-8	TRBD2	TGTGCCAGCAGCTCAGCGGTCGGGACTAGCGGGAGGGCCATGAATGAGCAGTTCTTC	CASSSAVGTSGRAMNEQFF
.	TRBJ2-2	TRBV27	TRBD2	TGTGCCAGCAGTGGTAGCGGGAGTCCCGGGGAGCTGTTTTTT	CASSGSGSPGELFF
.	TRBJ1-5	TRBV6-4	TRBD1	TGTGCCACTTCGACAGGGGATAGCAATCAGCCCCAGCATTTT	CATSTGDSNQPQHF
.	TRBJ2-7	TRBV19	.	TGTGCCAGTAGGGGGGTGTCCTCCTACGAGCAGTACTTC	CASRGVSSYEQYF
.	TRBJ1-4	TRBV9	.	TGTGCCAGCAGCGTAGACAAACCTGGAGGAAAACTGTTTTTT	CASSVDKPGGKLFF
.	TRBJ1-2	TRBV14	TRBD1	TGTGCCAGCAGCTTACGGACAGGGAATCTTTTTGGCTACACCTTC	CASSLRTGNLFGYTF
.	TRBJ2-7	TRBV5-5	.	TGTGCCAGCAGCTTGGGATCCGGACGGAAGTCCTACGAGCAGTACTTC	CASSLGSGRKSYEQYF
.	TRBJ2-7	TRBV7-2	.	TGTGCCAGCAGCTTCGGGTACGTGGGGGGCCCGATAGTCTACGAGCAGTACTTC	CASSFGYVGGPIVYEQYF
.	TRBJ1-5	TRBV19	.	TGTGCCAGTAGTAGAGGGGGGGACAGCAATCAGCCCCAGCATTTT	CASSRGGDSNQPQHF
.	TRBJ2-1	TRBV19	.	TGTGCCAGTAACCCAGCGAGCTCCTACAATGAGCAGTTCTTC	CASNPASSYNEQFF
.	TRBJ1-1	TRBV2	.	TGTGCCAGCCGGAAAGAGGGGCGCGGGAACACTGAAGCTTTCTTT	CASRKEGRGNTEAFF
.	TRBJ2-7	TRBV27	.	TGTGCCAGCAGTTTACTCCAGGCCGATGACTACGAGCAGTACTTC	CASSLLQADDYEQYF
.	TRBJ2-7	TRBV15	.	TGTGCCACCAGCCCCCGGGGTACTTCCGACGAGCAGTACTTC	CATSPRGTSDEQYF
.	TRBJ2-1	TRBV19	.	TGTGCCAGTAGTATGGGGGGCCGTAAAGGAGAGCAGTTCTTC	CASSMGGRKGEQFF
.	TRBJ2-1	TRBV14	TRBD2	TGTGCCAGCAGCCAAACTAGCGGGAGGGCCTTAGGCTACAATGAGCAGTTCTTC	CASSQTSGRALGYNEQFF
.	TRBJ1-2	TRBV6-1	.	TGTGCCAGCAGCGGGAATGGATATGGCTACACCTTC	CASSGNGYGYTF
.	TRBJ2-2	TRBV7-9	.	TGTGCCAGCAGCTTCTCTCAGGCCGGGGAGCTGTTTTTT	CASSFSQAGELFF
.	TRBJ1-5	TRBV2	TRBD1	TGTGCCAGCAGACCGACAGGGGGACAACTGACCCAGCATTTT	CASRPTGGQLTQHF
.	TRBJ2-7	TRBV7-9	.	TGTGCCAGCAGCTTAGGTGATCTTAGCTCCTACGAGCAGTACTTC	CASSLGDLSSYEQYF
.	TRBJ2-1	TRBV7-2	TRBD2	TGTGCCAGCAGCTTATGGGGGGGTGAGCAGTTCTTC	CASSLWGGEQFF
once	TRBJ1-1	TRBV30	.	TGTGCCTGGGGCGTAGGAGGTCCGAACACTGAAGCTTTCTTT	CAWGVGGPNTEAFF
.	TRBJ2-1	TRBV5-1	TRBD1	TGCGCCAGCACGTGGAAGGGACAGGGCCATTTTACCTACAATGAGCAGTTCTTC	CASTWKGQGHFTYNEQFF
.	TRBJ1-1	TRBV19	TRBD1	TGTGCCAGTAGTTTGCCGGGACAGTCGAACACTGAAGCTTTCTTT	CASSLPGQSNTEAFF
.	TRBJ2-7	TRBV27	.	TGTGCCAGCAGTTTATTGGCGCCTAGCTCCTACGAGCAGTACTTC	CASSLLAPSSYEQYF
.	TRBJ2-1	TRBV2	TRBD1	TGTGCCAGCAAGGGACAGGGGAATGAGCAGTTCTTC	CASKGQGNEQFF
few	TRBJ1-5	TRBV4-1	.	TGCGCCAGCAGCGGCAGGAGCAATCAGCCCCAGCATTTT	CASSGRSNQPQHF
.	TRBJ2-7	TRBV27	.	TGTGCCAGCACCACTGCGGTTGGGCAGACCTACGAGCAGTACTTC	CASTTAVGQTYEQYF
.	TRBJ2-1	TRBV7-2	.	TGTGCCAGCAGCTGGACCCCTAGCAATGAGCAGTTCTTC	CASSWTPSNEQFF
.	TRBJ1-4	TRBV4-1	.	TGCGCCAGCAGCCAAGGGGGCTTGGAAAAACTGTTTTTT	CASSQGGLEKLFF
.	TRBJ1-1	TRBV5-1	.	TGCGCCAGCAGCTTACTTAGCTTGAACACTGAAGCTTTCTTT	CASSLLSLNTEAFF
once	TRBJ2-3	TRBV4-2	TRBD2	TGTGCCAGCAGCCATCGAACTAGCGGGTTCACAGATACGCAGTATTTT	CASSHRTSGFTDTQYF